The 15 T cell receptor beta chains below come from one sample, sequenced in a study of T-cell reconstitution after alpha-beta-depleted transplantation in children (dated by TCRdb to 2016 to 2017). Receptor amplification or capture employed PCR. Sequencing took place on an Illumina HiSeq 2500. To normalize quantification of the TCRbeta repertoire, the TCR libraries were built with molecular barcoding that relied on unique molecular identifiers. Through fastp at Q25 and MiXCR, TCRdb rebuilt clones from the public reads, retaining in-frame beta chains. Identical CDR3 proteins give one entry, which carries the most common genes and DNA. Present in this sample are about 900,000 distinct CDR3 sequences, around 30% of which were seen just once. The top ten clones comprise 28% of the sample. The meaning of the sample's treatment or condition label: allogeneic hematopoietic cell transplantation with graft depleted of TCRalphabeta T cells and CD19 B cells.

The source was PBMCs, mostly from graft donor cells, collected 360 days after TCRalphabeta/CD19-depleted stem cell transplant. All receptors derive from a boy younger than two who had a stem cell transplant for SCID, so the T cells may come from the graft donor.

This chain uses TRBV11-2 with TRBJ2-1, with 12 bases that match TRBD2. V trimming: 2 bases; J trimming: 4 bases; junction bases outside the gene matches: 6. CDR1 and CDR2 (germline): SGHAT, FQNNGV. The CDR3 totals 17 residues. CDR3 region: CASSLKSTSGGYNEQFF. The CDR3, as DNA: TGTGCCAGCAGCTTAAAGTCTACTAGCGGGGGGTACAATGAGCAGTTCTTC.

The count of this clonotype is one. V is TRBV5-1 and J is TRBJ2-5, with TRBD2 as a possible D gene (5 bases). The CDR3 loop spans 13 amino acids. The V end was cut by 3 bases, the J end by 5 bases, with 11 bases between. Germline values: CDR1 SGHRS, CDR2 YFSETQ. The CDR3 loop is CASSSEGLETQYF. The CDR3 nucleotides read TGCGCCAGCAGCTCTGAGGGCTTGGAGACCCAGTACTTC.

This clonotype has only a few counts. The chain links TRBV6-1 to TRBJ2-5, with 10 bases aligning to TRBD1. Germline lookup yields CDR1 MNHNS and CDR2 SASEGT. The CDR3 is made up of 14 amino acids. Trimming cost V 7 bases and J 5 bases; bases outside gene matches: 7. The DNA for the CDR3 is TGTGCCAGCACAGCGACAGGGGGCGGGGAGACCCAGTACTTC. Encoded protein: CASTATGGGETQYF.

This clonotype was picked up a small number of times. The CDR3 coding sequence is TGTGCCACCAGTGATTTGAATCGGATTCCCTCTAGCACAGATACGCAGTATTTT. Translated, it gives CATSDLNRIPSSTDTQYF. The V and J genes are TRBV24-1 and TRBJ2-3; D unresolved. CDR1 and CDR2 from the germline V gene are KGHDR and SFDVKD. This CDR3 region has 18 residues. V shed 0 bases and J shed 0 bases, with 15 bases lying between them.

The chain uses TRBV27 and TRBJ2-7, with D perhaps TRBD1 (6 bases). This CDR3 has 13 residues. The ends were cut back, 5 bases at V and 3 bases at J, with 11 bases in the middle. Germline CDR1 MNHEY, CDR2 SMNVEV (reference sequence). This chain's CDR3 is CASSKSQGYEQYF. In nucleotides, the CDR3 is TGTGCCAGCAGTAAATCACAGGGCTACGAGCAGTACTTC.

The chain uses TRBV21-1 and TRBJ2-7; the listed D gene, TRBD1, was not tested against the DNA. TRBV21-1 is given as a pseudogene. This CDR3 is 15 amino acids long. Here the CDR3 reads CASSKGDASSYEQYF. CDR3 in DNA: TGTGCCAGCAGCAAAGGGGACGCCAGCTCCTACGAGCAGTACTTC.

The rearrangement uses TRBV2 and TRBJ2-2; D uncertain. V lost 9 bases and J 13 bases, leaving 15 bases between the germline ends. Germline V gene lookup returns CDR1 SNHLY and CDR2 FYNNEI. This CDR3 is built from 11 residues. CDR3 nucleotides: TGTGCCAGTGGGAACACGGATCGGCTGTTTTTT. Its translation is CASGNTDRLFF.

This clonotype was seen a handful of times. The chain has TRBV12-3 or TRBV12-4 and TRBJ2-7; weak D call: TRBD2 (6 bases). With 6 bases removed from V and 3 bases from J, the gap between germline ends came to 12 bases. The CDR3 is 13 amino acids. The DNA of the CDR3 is TGTGCCAGCAGCGCAGGCGGGGTCTACGAGCAGTACTTC. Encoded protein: CASSAGGVYEQYF.

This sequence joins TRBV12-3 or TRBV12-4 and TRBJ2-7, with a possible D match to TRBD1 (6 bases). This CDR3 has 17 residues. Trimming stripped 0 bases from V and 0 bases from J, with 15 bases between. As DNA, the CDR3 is TGTGCCAGCAGTTTAGCCCCCTCAGACAGGCCCTCCTACGAGCAGTACTTC. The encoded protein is CASSLAPSDRPSYEQYF.

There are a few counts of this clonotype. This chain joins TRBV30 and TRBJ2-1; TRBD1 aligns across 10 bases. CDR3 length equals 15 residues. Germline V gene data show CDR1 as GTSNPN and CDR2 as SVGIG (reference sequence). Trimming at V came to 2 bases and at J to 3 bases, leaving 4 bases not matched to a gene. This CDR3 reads CAWSRTGGSYNEQFF. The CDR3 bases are TGTGCCTGGAGTCGGACAGGGGGGAGCTACAATGAGCAGTTCTTC.

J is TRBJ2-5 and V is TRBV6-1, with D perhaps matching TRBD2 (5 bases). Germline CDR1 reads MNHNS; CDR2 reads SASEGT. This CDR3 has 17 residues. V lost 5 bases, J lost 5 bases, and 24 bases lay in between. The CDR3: CASSPKVAGLLGETQYF. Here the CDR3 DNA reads TGTGCCAGCAGTCCCAAGGTGGCGGGTCTCCTAGGGGAGACCCAGTACTTC.

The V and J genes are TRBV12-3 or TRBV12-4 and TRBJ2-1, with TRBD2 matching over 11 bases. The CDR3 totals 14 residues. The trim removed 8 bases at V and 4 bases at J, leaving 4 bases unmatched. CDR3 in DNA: TGTGCCAGCTTCGGGACTAGCGGTTACAATGAGCAGTTCTTC. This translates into CASFGTSGYNEQFF.

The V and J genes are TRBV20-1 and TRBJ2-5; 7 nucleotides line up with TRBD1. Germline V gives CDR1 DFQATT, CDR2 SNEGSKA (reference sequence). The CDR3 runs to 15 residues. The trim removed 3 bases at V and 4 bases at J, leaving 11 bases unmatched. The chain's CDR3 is CSAREVGTAIETQYF. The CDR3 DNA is TGCAGTGCTAGGGAAGTCGGGACAGCTATAGAGACCCAGTACTTC.

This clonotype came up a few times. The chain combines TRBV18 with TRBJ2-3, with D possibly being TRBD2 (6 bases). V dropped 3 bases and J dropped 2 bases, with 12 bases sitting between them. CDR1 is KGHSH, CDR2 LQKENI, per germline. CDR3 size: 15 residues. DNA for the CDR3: TGTGCCAGCTCACCTTCTAGCGCCGCCACAGATACGCAGTATTTT. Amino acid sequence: CASSPSSAATDTQYF.

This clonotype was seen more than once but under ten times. The CDR3 sequence: CASILSNTEAFF. The CDR3 nucleotides are TGTGCCAGTATCCTTTCGAACACTGAAGCTTTCTTT. This sequence joins TRBV19 and TRBJ1-1; D remains unclear. The CDR3 has 12 residues. CDR1 LNHDA and CDR2 SQIVND come from the germline V gene (reference sequence). Trimming pared 7 bases from V and 1 base from J, leaving 7 bases between.